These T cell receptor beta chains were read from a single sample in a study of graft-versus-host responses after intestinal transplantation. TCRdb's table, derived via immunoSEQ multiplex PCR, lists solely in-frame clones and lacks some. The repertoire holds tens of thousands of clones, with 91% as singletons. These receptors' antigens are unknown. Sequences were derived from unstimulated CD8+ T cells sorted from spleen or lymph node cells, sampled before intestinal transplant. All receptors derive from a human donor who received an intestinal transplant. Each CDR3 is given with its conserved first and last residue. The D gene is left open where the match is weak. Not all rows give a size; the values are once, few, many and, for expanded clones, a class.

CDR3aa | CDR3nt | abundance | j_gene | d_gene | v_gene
CASGSNVGGRVVMNTEAFF | TGTGCTAGTGGTTCGAATGTCGGTGGCAGGGTCGTCATGAACACTGAAGCTTTCTTT | - | TRBJ1-1 | - | TRBV12-5
CASRPNWTSGRVNEQFF | TGTGCCAGCAGACCTAACTGGACTAGCGGGAGAGTCAATGAGCAGTTCTTC | - | TRBJ2-1 | TRBD2 | TRBV7-9
CASSQEYALGQGLYEQYF | TGCGCCAGCAGCCAAGAGTACGCTTTGGGACAGGGGCTCTACGAGCAGTACTTC | - | TRBJ2-7 | TRBD1 | TRBV4-3
CASSPQGAEYQETQYF | TGTGCCAGCAGCCCCCAAGGGGCCGAGTACCAAGAGACCCAGTACTTC | - | TRBJ2-5 | - | TRBV7-9
CASSQGPGGQGITYEQYF | TGCGCCAGCAGCCAAGGACCTGGGGGACAGGGGATAACCTACGAGCAGTACTTC | - | TRBJ2-7 | TRBD1 | TRBV4-1
CASSLGTGTSGSQTQYF | TGTGCCAGCAGTTTGGGAACCGGGACTAGCGGGAGTCAGACCCAGTACTTC | - | TRBJ2-5 | TRBD2 | TRBV28
CSVLTGLYNEQFF | TGCAGCGTCCTGACGGGACTCTACAATGAGCAGTTCTTC | - | TRBJ2-1 | - | TRBV29-1
CASSFGTGPREQYF | TGTGCCAGCAGCTTCGGGACAGGCCCTCGGGAGCAGTACTTC | - | TRBJ2-7 | TRBD1 | TRBV5-6
CASSFGRGENTEAFF | TGTGCCAGCAGTTTCGGCAGGGGAGAGAACACTGAAGCTTTCTTT | - | TRBJ1-1 | - | TRBV28
CASKGGNTEAFF | TGTGCCAGCAAGGGAGGAAACACTGAAGCTTTCTTT | few | TRBJ1-1 | - | TRBV6-6
CASSVALDRLTGELFF | TGTGCCAGCAGCGTAGCTCTTGACAGACTCACCGGGGAGCTGTTTTTT | - | TRBJ2-2 | - | TRBV9
CASSQVLTGLNSPLHF | TGCGCCAGCAGCCAAGTGCTGACAGGGCTTAATTCACCCCTCCACTTT | - | TRBJ1-6 | TRBD1 | TRBV4-1
CASSPGQAHFYGYTF | TGTGCCAGCAGTCCCGGACAGGCTCATTTCTATGGCTACACCTTC | - | TRBJ1-2 | TRBD1 | TRBV28
CARSGLAGREVQYF | TGTGCCAGAAGCGGATTAGCGGGACGGGAGGTCCAGTACTTC | - | TRBJ2-5 | TRBD2 | TRBV5-3
CASGLETGGHYNEQFF | TGTGCTAGTGGTTTGGAGACAGGGGGCCACTACAATGAGCAGTTCTTC | - | TRBJ2-1 | TRBD1 | TRBV12-5
CATSRERGRGRIYGYTF | TGTGCCACCAGCAGAGAACGGGGCAGGGGGCGTATCTATGGCTACACCTTC | - | TRBJ1-2 | TRBD1 | TRBV15
CASSVGLGYEQYF | TGTGCCAGCAGCGTAGGCCTAGGCTACGAGCAGTACTTC | - | TRBJ2-7 | - | TRBV9
CASSLGAVYGYTF | TGTGCCAGCAGCTTAGGGGCAGTCTACGGCTACACCTTC | - | TRBJ1-2 | - | TRBV7-9
CASSQDLSGRYEQYF | TGTGCCAGCAGCCAAGATCTGAGCGGGAGGTACGAGCAGTACTTC | - | TRBJ2-7 | TRBD2 | TRBV4-2
CASSARTGGGYEQYF | TGTGCCAGCAGTGCCCGGACAGGGGGCGGGTACGAGCAGTACTTC | - | TRBJ2-7 | TRBD1 | TRBV6-1
CASSEARTDTQYF | TGTGCCAGCAGTGAAGCCCGGACAGATACGCAGTATTTT | - | TRBJ2-3 | - | TRBV2
CASSPPDGAGQETQYF | TGTGCCAGCTCACCACCGGATGGGGCGGGACAAGAGACCCAGTACTTC | - | TRBJ2-5 | - | TRBV18
CASTPPEGRGGPGVYEQYF | TGTGCCAGCACCCCTCCGGAGGGGCGGGGGGGCCCCGGAGTCTACGAGCAGTACTTC | - | TRBJ2-7 | TRBD2 | TRBV7-2
CASSLVPGQGDGYTF | TGTGCCAGCAGCTTAGTTCCGGGACAGGGGGACGGCTACACCTTC | - | TRBJ1-2 | TRBD1 | TRBV7-8
CASSYYGGGGQETQYF | TGTGCCAGCAGTTATTACGGGGGGGGAGGGCAAGAGACCCAGTACTTC | - | TRBJ2-5 | TRBD2 | TRBV27
CASSMGTANNEQFF | TGTGCCAGTAGTATGGGGACAGCTAACAATGAGCAGTTCTTC | - | TRBJ2-1 | TRBD1 | TRBV19
CSAKLVDEQFF | TGCAGTGCAAAACTAGTCGATGAGCAGTTCTTC | - | TRBJ2-1 | - | TRBV20-1
CASSPLAHEQFF | TGCGCCAGCAGCCCTCTGGCTCATGAGCAGTTCTTC | - | TRBJ2-1 | - | TRBV5-1
CASSFSGRPNEQFF | TGTGCCAGTAGTTTTAGCGGTCGTCCCAATGAGCAGTTCTTC | - | TRBJ2-1 | - | TRBV19
CASAEWFSGANVLTF | TGTGCCAGCGCGGAATGGTTCTCTGGGGCCAACGTCCTGACTTTC | - | TRBJ2-6 | - | TRBV6-1
CASSIWESSGNTIYF | TGTGCCAGTAGTATATGGGAGAGCTCTGGAAACACCATATATTTT | - | TRBJ1-3 | - | TRBV19
CASSLLEGSYEQYF | TGTGCCAGCAGCTTACTGGAGGGGTCCTACGAGCAGTACTTC | - | TRBJ2-7 | - | TRBV7-8
CASSEWAHTEAFF | TGCGCCAGCAGTGAGTGGGCGCACACTGAAGCTTTCTTT | - | TRBJ1-1 | - | TRBV10-1
CASSFDRGNGYTF | TGCGCCAGCAGCTTTGACAGGGGGAATGGCTACACCTTC | - | TRBJ1-2 | TRBD1 | TRBV5-1
CATTPDRENEQYF | TGTGCCACCACTCCGGACAGGGAGAACGAGCAGTACTTC | - | TRBJ2-7 | TRBD1 | TRBV15
CASSTTWGRGHFGEAFF | TGTGCCAGCAGCACTACCTGGGGCAGGGGGCATTTCGGTGAAGCTTTCTTT | - | TRBJ1-1 | TRBD1 | TRBV11-2
CASSWSAPDEQFF | TGTGCCAGCAGCTGGTCAGCGCCGGATGAGCAGTTCTTC | - | TRBJ2-1 | - | TRBV11-2
CASSEQREFGEQFF | TGTGCCAGCAGTGAACAGCGGGAGTTCGGTGAGCAGTTCTTC | - | TRBJ2-1 | TRBD2 | TRBV25-1
CASSELYPGSEQFF | TGTGCCAGCAGTGAATTGTATCCCGGGAGTGAGCAGTTCTTC | - | TRBJ2-1 | - | TRBV25-1
CASSHPTGNGYTF | TGCGCCAGCAGCCATCCGACAGGGAATGGCTACACCTTC | - | TRBJ1-2 | TRBD1 | TRBV4-1
CASSPRLAGPSEQYF | TGTGCCAGCAGTCCCCGACTAGCGGGACCCTCCGAGCAGTACTTC | - | TRBJ2-7 | TRBD2 | TRBV28
CASTGETSYEQYF | TGTGCCAGCACGGGGGAAACCTCCTACGAGCAGTACTTC | once | TRBJ2-7 | - | TRBV6-1
CASSPWTTSYEQYF | TGTGCCAGCAGCCCCTGGACTACCTCCTACGAGCAGTACTTC | - | TRBJ2-7 | - | TRBV9
CASSPAGVNTEAFF | TGTGCCAGCAGCCCCGCGGGGGTGAACACTGAAGCTTTCTTT | - | TRBJ1-1 | - | TRBV5-7
CASSAGQAYYEQFF | TGCGCCAGCAGCGCCGGACAGGCCTACTATGAGCAGTTCTTC | once | TRBJ2-1 | TRBD1 | TRBV5-1
CASSELAGGSDEQFF | TGCGCCAGCAGTGAGCTAGCGGGAGGGTCGGATGAGCAGTTCTTC | - | TRBJ2-1 | TRBD2 | TRBV10-1
CASSFPGVGTYEQYF | TGTGCCAGCAGCTTCCCAGGGGTAGGGACCTACGAGCAGTACTTC | - | TRBJ2-7 | - | TRBV7-9
CASSPLWTSRDEQFF | TGCGCCAGCAGCCCCCTATGGACTAGCCGAGATGAGCAGTTCTTC | - | TRBJ2-1 | TRBD2 | TRBV4-1
CASTQGVNTGELFF | TGTGCCAGTACACAGGGGGTGAACACCGGGGAGCTGTTTTTT | - | TRBJ2-2 | TRBD1 | TRBV7-8
CASSPLPLERSYNEQFF | TGCGCCAGCAGCCCCCTGCCACTAGAACGCTCCTACAATGAGCAGTTCTTC | - | TRBJ2-1 | - | TRBV5-1
CASSTTGVLSRTDTQYF | TGCGCCAGCAGTACTACAGGCGTCTTATCGCGCACAGATACGCAGTATTTT | - | TRBJ2-3 | - | TRBV5-1
CASSLVAGANEQFF | TGTGCCAGCAGCCTCGTAGCGGGAGCGAACGAGCAGTTCTTC | - | TRBJ2-1 | TRBD2 | TRBV7-9
CASSQDQGEHYGYTF | TGCGCCAGCAGCCAAGATCAAGGAGAACACTATGGCTACACCTTC | once | TRBJ1-2 | - | TRBV4-1
CASSQDTSGPYNEQFF | TGTGCCAGCAGCCAAGACACTAGCGGACCCTACAATGAGCAGTTCTTC | - | TRBJ2-1 | TRBD2 | TRBV4-2
CASSSDRYHEQYF | TGTGCCAGCAGCTCTGACAGGTACCACGAGCAGTACTTC | - | TRBJ2-7 | - | TRBV7-2